Sequencing of this T cell receptor beta chain was carried out in a study of PD-1 blockade in classical Hodgkin lymphoma. Study observations and caveats: The repertoire differences lack a defined cause, possibly disease activity or prior therapy.

Some clones are missing from TCRdb's copy, which holds only in-frame ones; the method was immunoSEQ multiplex PCR. The table has over 35,000 clones, over 80% seen once. There was relapse after autologous stem cell transplantation in every patient, and there was variation in brentuximab vedotin exposure. This CDR3 spans 14 amino acids. With 7 bases removed from V and 7 bases from J, the gap between germline ends came to 19 bases. Germline V CDR1 and CDR2: SNHLY, FYNNEI. A remark on this clone: The antigen remains undetermined.

The sequenced sample was peripheral blood mononuclear cells (PBMCs), obtained at baseline. The sequence derives from a human donor with classical Hodgkin lymphoma. The V and J genes are TRBV2 and TRBJ1-1; no clear D. CDR3 loop: CASNRRFGRNEAFF. The CDR3 DNA follows: TGTGCCAGCAATCGGCGTTTCGGGAGGAATGAAGCTTTCTTT.